This T cell receptor (beta chain) was recovered during a study of response to subunit inactivated influenza vaccine. This clonotype was picked up many times. TCRdb redid the calling of the RT-PCR reads with MiXCR, one entry per CDR3 protein. The top ten clones hold roughly a tenth of a sample with fewer than 350,000 distinct CDR3 sequences, 21% of them seen once. V gave up 5 bases and J gave up 3 bases, with 11 bases separating them. CDR1 and CDR2 from the germline V gene are SEHNR and FQNEAQ (reference sequence). The CDR3 length is 13 residues. This material consisted of PBMCs from blood, taken less than 22 months after vaccination. The chain links TRBV7-9 to TRBJ2-7, with D possibly being TRBD1 or TRBD2 (5 bases each). The clonotype comes from a man aged 50-75 years who received an inactivated influenza vaccine. DNA for the CDR3: TGTGCCAGCAGCGGCCCGAGGGGCTACGAGCAGTACTTC. This translates into CASSGPRGYEQYF.